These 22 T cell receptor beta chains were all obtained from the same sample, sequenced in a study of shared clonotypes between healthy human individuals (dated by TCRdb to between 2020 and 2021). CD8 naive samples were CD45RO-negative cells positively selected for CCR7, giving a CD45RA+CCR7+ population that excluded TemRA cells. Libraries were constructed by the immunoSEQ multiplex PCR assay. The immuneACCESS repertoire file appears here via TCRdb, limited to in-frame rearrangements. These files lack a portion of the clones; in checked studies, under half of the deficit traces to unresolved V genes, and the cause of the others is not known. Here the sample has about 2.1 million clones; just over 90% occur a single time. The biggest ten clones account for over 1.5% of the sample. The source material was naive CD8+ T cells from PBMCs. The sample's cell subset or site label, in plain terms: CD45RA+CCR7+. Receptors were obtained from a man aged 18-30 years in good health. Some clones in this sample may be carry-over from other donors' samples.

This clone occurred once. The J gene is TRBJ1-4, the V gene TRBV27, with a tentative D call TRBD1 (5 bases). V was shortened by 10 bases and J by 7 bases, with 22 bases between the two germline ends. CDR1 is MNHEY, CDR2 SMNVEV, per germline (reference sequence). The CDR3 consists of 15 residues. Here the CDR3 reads CATQQQGWLGEKLFF. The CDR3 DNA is TGTGCCACCCAACAGCAGGGCTGGTTGGGTGAAAAACTGTTTTTT. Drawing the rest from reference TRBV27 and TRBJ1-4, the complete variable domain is EAQVTQNPRYLITVTGKKLTVTCSQNMNHEYMSWYRQDPGLGLRQIYYSMNVEVTDKGDVPEGYKVSRKEKRNFPLILESPSPNQTSLYFCATQQQGWLGEKLFFGSGTQLSVL.

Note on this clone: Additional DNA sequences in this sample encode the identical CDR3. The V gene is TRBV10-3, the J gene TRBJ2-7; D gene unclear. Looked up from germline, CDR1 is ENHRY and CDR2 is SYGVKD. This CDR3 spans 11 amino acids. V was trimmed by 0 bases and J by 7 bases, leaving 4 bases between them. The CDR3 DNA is TGTGCCATCAGTGAGTCCGGGGAGCAGTACTTC. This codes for CAISESGEQYF.

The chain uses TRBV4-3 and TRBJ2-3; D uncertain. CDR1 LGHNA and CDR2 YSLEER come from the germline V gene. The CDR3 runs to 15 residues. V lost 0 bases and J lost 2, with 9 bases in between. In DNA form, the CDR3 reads TGCGCCAGCAGCCAAGATGGAAGCTTCACAGATACGCAGTATTTT. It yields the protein CASSQDGSFTDTQYF.

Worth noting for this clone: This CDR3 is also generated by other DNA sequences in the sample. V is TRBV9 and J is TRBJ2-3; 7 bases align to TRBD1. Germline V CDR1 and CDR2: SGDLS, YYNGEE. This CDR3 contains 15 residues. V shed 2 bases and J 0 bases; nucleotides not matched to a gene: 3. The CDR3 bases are TGTGCCAGCAGCGTTGACAGGGCGAGCACAGATACGCAGTATTTT. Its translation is CASSVDRASTDTQYF.

For the CDR3, the DNA is TGTGCCAGCAGTTTAGGTAGGGCAAGCAATCAGCCCCAGCATTTT. It specifies CASSLGRASNQPQHF. This chain links TRBV28 with TRBJ1-5; D is unresolved. Germline values: CDR1 MDHEN, CDR2 SYDVKM. V was cut by 2 bases and J by 1 base, with 9 bases left in between. The CDR3 covers 15 residues.

In DNA, the CDR3 is TGTGCCAGCAGCCCAGGCGAAGGGGGCGTCTATGGCTACACCTTC. This translates into CASSPGEGGVYGYTF. V usage is TRBV9 and J usage is TRBJ1-2; TRBD1 matches at 7 bases. CDR1 SGDLS and CDR2 YYNGEE come from the germline V gene. This CDR3 has 15 amino acids. V shed 4 bases and J 4 bases; nucleotides not matched to a gene: 10.

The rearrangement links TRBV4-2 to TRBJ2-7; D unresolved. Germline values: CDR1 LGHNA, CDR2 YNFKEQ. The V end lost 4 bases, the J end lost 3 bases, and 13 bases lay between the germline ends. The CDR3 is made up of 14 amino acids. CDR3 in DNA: TGTGCCAGCAGCCCGAATCAACTATTCTACGAGCAGTACTTC. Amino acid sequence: CASSPNQLFYEQYF.

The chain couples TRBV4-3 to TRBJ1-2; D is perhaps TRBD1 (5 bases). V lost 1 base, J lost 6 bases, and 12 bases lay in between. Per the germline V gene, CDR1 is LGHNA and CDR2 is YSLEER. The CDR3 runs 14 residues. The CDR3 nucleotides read TGCGCCAGCAGCCAAGGGACACTAAGCCATGGCTACACCTTC. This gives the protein CASSQGTLSHGYTF.

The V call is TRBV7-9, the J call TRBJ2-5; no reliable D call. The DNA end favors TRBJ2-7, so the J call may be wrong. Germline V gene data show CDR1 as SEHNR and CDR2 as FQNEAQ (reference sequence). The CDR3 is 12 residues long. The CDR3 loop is CASSLADHEQYF. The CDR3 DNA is TGTGCCAGCAGCTTAGCCGACCACGAGCAGTACTTC.

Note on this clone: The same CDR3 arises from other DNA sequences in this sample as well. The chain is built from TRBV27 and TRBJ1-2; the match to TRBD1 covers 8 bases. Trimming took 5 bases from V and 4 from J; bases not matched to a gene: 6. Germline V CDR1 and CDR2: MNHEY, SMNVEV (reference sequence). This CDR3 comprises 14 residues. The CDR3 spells CASSPDRGVYGYTF. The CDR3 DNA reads TGTGCCAGCAGTCCCGACAGGGGCGTCTATGGCTACACCTTC.

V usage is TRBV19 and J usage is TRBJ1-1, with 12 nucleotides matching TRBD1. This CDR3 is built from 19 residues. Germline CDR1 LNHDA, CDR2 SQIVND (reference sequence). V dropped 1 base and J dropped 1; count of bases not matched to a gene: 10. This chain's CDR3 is CASSIVWRDRGLKNTEAFF. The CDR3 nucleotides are TGTGCCAGTAGTATAGTTTGGAGGGACAGGGGGCTGAAGAACACTGAAGCTTTCTTT.

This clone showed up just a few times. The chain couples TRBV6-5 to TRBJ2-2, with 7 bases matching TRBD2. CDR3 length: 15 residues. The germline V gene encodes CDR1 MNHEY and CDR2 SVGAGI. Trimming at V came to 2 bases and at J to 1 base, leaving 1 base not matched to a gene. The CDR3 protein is CASSYASGNTGELFF. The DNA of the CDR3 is TGTGCCAGCAGTTACGCTAGCGGGAACACCGGGGAGCTGTTTTTT.

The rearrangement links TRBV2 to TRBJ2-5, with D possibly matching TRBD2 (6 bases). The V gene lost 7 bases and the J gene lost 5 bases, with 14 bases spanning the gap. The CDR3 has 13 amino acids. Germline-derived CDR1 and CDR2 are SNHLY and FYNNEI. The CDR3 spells CASNKGSGETQYF. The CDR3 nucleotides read TGTGCCAGCAACAAAGGGAGCGGGGAGACCCAGTACTTC.

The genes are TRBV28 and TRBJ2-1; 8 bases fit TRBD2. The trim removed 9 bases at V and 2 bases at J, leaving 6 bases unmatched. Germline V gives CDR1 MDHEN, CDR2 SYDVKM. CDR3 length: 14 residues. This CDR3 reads CASSPGGAYNEQFF. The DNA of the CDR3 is TGTGCCAGTTCTCCGGGAGGGGCCTACAATGAGCAGTTCTTC.

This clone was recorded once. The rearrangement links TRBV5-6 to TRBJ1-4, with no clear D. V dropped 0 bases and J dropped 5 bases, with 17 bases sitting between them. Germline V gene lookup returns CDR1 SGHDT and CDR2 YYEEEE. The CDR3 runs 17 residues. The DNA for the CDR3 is TGTGCCAGCAGCTTGGCCTCCCCGGACGGACGAAATGAAAAACTGTTTTTT. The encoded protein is CASSLASPDGRNEKLFF.

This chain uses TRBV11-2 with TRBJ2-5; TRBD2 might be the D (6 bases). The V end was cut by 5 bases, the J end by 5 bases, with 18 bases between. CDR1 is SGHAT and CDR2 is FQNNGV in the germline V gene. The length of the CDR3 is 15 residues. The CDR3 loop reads CASSQNKLAKETQYF. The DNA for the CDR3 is TGTGCCAGCAGCCAAAACAAACTAGCTAAGGAGACCCAGTACTTC.

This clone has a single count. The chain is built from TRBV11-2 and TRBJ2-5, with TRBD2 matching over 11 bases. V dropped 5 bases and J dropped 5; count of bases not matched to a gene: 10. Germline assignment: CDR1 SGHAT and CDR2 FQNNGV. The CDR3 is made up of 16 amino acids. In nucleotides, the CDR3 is TGTGCCAGCAGCGTCTTAGCGGGAGGGCCCATTGAGACCCAGTACTTC. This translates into CASSVLAGGPIETQYF. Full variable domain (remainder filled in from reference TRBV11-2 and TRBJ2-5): EAGVAQSPRYKIIEKRQSVAFWCNPISGHATLYWYQQILGQGPKLLIQFQNNGVVDDSQLPKDRFSAERLKGVDSTLKIQPAKLEDSAVYLCASSVLAGGPIETQYFGPGTRLLVL.

The CDR3 here is CAWSGSWNEQYF. CDR3 DNA: TGTGCCTGGAGTGGGAGTTGGAACGAGCAGTACTTC. This chain links TRBV30 with TRBJ2-7; D is uncertain. The CDR3 runs 12 residues. The V end lost 1 base, the J end lost 5 bases, and 9 bases lay between the germline ends. Germline V lookup: CDR1 GTSNPN, CDR2 SVGIG (reference sequence).

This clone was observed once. CDR3 sequence (DNA): TGTGCCAGCAGTGACATGGGGGCGTTCGGGGAGCTGTTTTTT. Protein product: CASSDMGAFGELFF. The rearrangement joins TRBV6-1 to TRBJ2-2; the D gene is possibly TRBD1 (6 bases). This CDR3 spans 14 amino acids. Germline values: CDR1 MNHNS, CDR2 SASEGT. V gave up 3 bases and J gave up 7 bases, with 12 bases separating them.

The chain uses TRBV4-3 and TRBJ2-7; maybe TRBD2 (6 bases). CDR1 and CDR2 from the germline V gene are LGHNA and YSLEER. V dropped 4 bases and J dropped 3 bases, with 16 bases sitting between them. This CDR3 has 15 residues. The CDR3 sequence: CASSPSQRALYEQYF. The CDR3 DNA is TGCGCCAGCAGCCCGAGCCAGCGGGCTCTCTACGAGCAGTACTTC.

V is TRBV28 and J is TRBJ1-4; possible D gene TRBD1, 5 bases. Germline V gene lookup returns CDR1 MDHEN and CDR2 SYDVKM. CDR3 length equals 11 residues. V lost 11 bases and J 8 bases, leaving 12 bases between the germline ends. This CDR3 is CAGDEREKLFF. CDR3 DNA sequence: TGTGCCGGGGACGAGAGGGAAAAACTGTTTTTT.

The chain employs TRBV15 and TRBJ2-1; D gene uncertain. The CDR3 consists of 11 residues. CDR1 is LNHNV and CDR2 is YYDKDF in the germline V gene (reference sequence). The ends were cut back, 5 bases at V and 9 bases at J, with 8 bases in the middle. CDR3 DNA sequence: TGTGCCACCAGCGTTCGGAGTGAGCAGTTCTTC. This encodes CATSVRSEQFF.